This is a list of T cell receptor beta chains from one sample in a study of blood T cells in healthy people across ages. TCRdb fed the 5' RACE reads into MiXCR, producing one record per CDR3 protein. The sample yields roughly 1,500,000 distinct CDR3 sequences, 30% to 40% seen once. The sample taken for sequencing was blood. The receptors here all came from a woman under 40 in good health. CDR3s include the opening cysteine and the closing phenylalanine or tryptophan. A D gene is named only where the DNA matches it firmly. Clone size is stated in some rows and not others, as once, few, many or a class when expanded.

J gene | clone size | D gene | V gene | CDR3 DNA | CDR3 protein
TRBJ2-7 | . | . | TRBV15 | TGTGCCACCAGCAGAACCGTACCCACCTACGAGCAGTACTTC | CATSRTVPTYEQYF
TRBJ2-7 | . | . | TRBV7-9 | TGTGCCAGCAGCCAACGGGGGCCCCGATACGAGCAGTACTTC | CASSQRGPRYEQYF
TRBJ2-1 | many | . | TRBV29-1 | TGCAGCCACGATGAGCAGTTCTTC | CSHDEQFF
TRBJ2-7 | . | . | TRBV20-1 | TGCAGTGCTAACCCGTTTGGGGTCCACGAGCAGTACTTC | CSANPFGVHEQYF
TRBJ1-2 | . | . | TRBV20-1 | TGCAGTGCTAGAGACACTGAAATCTATGGCTACACCTTC | CSARDTEIYGYTF
TRBJ1-1 | few | TRBD1 | TRBV29-1 | TGCAGCGTAGCAGGGGGCCCGAATAGCAACACTGAAGCTTTCTTT | CSVAGGPNSNTEAFF
TRBJ2-6 | few | . | TRBV5-5 | TGTGCCAGCAGCTCCGATGGGGCAACACACTCTGGGGCCAACGTCCTGACTTTC | CASSSDGATHSGANVLTF
TRBJ2-5 | . | . | TRBV5-6 | TGTGCCAGCAGTTTTCAAAGGGGCAGTACGCAAGAGACCCAGTACTTC | CASSFQRGSTQETQYF
TRBJ2-7 | few | TRBD2 | TRBV9 | TGTGCCAGCAGCGTAGATCCAGCGGGGGGCAGCTACGAGCAGTACTTC | CASSVDPAGGSYEQYF
TRBJ2-3 | few | TRBD2 | TRBV2 | TGTGCCAGCCTCCGCGGGGGGGCTATGACAGATACGCAGTATTTT | CASLRGGAMTDTQYF
TRBJ2-7 | . | TRBD1 | TRBV20-1 | TGCAGTGCTAGCTTCAGCGACAGGGTATCCTACGAGCAGTACTTC | CSASFSDRVSYEQYF
TRBJ1-2 | few | . | TRBV6-1 | TGTGCCAGCAGGGTAGACAGACTCTATGGCTACACCTTC | CASRVDRLYGYTF
TRBJ2-7 | few | TRBD1 | TRBV5-5 | TGTGCCAGCAGCTTGTTCTTAACCTTGACAGGGGGGCCCTCCTACGAGCAGTACTTC | CASSLFLTLTGGPSYEQYF
TRBJ2-1 | few | TRBD2 | TRBV9 | TGTGCCAGCAGCGCAGATCCCTCGGGACTAGCGGGAGTCTTAGGCAATGAGCAGTTCTTC | CASSADPSGLAGVLGNEQFF
TRBJ2-6 | few | . | TRBV12-3/TRBV12-4 | TGTGCCAGCAGGATTAGGGGCTCTCCTGGGGCCAACGTCCTGACTTTC | CASRIRGSPGANVLTF
TRBJ1-1 | few | . | TRBV4-2 | TGTGCCAGCAGCCTAATCATTGAGGTCTCCATCTACCCGTTCATGGACACTGAAGCTTTCTTT | CASSLIIEVSIYPFMDTEAFF
TRBJ1-2 | . | TRBD1 | TRBV19 | TGTGCCAGTAGTATTGGCCGGGACAGGCTCTACTATGGCTACACCTTC | CASSIGRDRLYYGYTF
TRBJ2-5 | . | . | TRBV7-8 | TGTGCCAGCAGCTCCGCCGGGACTCGTCAAGAGACCCAGTACTTC | CASSSAGTRQETQYF
TRBJ2-3 | . | . | TRBV7-8 | TGTGCCAGCAGCCCCCAGCGGCCAGGCACAGATACGCAGTATTTT | CASSPQRPGTDTQYF
TRBJ2-1 | . | . | TRBV4-2 | TGTGCCAGCAGCCAAGGGCAGGGGAGTTGGAATGAGCAGTTCTTC | CASSQGQGSWNEQFF
TRBJ2-1 | many | TRBD2 | TRBV29-1 | TGCAGCGTTAAGCGGGAAGGGAATGAGCAGTTCTTC | CSVKREGNEQFF
TRBJ1-2 | few | TRBD1 | TRBV4-1 | TGCGCCAGCAGCCAAGGACAGGGCGCGTTTGGCTACACCTTC | CASSQGQGAFGYTF
TRBJ2-1 | few | . | TRBV27 | TGTGCCAGCAGTCCTTTCGATACCTACAATGAGCAGTTCTTC | CASSPFDTYNEQFF
TRBJ2-3 | . | . | TRBV20-1 | TGCAGTGCTAGAGCGGGCGGGGGCCCCTATCCGGGGGATACGCAGTATTTT | CSARAGGGPYPGDTQYF
TRBJ1-1 | . | . | TRBV2 | TGTGCCAGCATAGGGGCAGGTCGTGTGGAAGCTTTCTTT | CASIGAGRVEAFF